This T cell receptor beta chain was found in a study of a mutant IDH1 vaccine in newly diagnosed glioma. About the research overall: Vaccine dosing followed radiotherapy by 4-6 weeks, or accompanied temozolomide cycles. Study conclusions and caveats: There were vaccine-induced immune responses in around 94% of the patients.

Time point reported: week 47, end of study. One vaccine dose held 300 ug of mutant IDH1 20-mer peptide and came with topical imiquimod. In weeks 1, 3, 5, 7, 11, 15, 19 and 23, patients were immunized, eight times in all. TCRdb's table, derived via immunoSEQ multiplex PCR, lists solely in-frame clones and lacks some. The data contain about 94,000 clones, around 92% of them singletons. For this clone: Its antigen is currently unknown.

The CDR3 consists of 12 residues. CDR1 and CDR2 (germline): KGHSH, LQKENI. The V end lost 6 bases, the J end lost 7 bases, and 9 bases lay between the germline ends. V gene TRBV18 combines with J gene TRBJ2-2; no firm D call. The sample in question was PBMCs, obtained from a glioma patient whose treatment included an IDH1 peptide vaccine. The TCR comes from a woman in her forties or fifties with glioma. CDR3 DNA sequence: TGTGCCAGCTCCCGGATGAACGGGGAGCTGTTTTTT. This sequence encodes CASSRMNGELFF. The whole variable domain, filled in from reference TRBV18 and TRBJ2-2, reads NAGVMQNPRHLVRRRGQEARLRCSPMKGHSHVYWYRQLPEEGLKFMVYLQKENIIDESGMPKERFSAEFPKEGPSILRIQQVVRGDSAAYFCASSRMNGELFFGEGSRLTVL.